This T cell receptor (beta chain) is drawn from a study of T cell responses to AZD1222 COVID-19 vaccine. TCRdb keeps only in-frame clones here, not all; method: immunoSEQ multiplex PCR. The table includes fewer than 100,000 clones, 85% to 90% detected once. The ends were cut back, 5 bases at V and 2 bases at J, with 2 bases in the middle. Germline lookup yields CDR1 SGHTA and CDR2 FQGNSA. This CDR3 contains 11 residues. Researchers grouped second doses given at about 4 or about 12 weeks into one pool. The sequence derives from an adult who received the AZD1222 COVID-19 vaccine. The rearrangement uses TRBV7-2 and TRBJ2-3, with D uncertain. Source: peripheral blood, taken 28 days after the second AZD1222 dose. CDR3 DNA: TGTGCCAGCAGCCACACAGATACGCAGTATTTT. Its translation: CASSHTDTQYF.